A selection of T cell receptor beta chains follows, all from one sample in a study of CD8+CD57+ T cells in acquired aplastic anemia. TCRdb processed the reads anew with MiXCR; each CDR3 protein has one entry. The repertoire includes 200,000 to 250,000 distinct CDR3 sequences, roughly 57% of them detected once, and roughly 29% sits in the top ten. Input material: sorted CD4+, CD8+, or CD8+CD57+ T cells (not recorded which) from PBMCs. The receptors stem from a human donor in good health. Each CDR3 is given with its conserved first and last residue. Fields, in order: clone size, V gene, J gene, D gene, CDR3 protein, CDR3 DNA. The D gene is left open where the match is weak. Clone size is not always given. Where it is, it says once, few, many or a class for expanded clones.

clone_size: NA
v_call: TRBV29-1
j_call: TRBJ1-5
d_call: TRBD1
cdr3_aa: CSVPGQGTQPQHF
cdr3_nt: TGCAGCGTGCCCGGACAGGGGACACAGCCCCAGCATTTT

clone_size: NA
v_call: TRBV19
j_call: TRBJ2-6
d_call: NA
cdr3_aa: CASTTSISGANVLTF
cdr3_nt: TGTGCCAGTACTACTAGTATCTCCGGGGCCAACGTCCTGACTTTC

clone_size: NA
v_call: TRBV7-9
j_call: TRBJ2-6
d_call: NA
cdr3_aa: CASSLGTMGAGANVLTF
cdr3_nt: TGTGCCAGCAGCCTCGGTACAATGGGGGCTGGGGCCAACGTCCTGACTTTC

clone_size: NA
v_call: TRBV9
j_call: TRBJ2-3
d_call: NA
cdr3_aa: CASSLTVAPDTQYF
cdr3_nt: TGTGCCAGCAGCTTGACAGTGGCCCCAGATACGCAGTATTTT

clone_size: few
v_call: TRBV19
j_call: TRBJ2-3
d_call: NA
cdr3_aa: CASSIDQWGPSTDTQYF
cdr3_nt: TGTGCCAGTAGTATAGATCAATGGGGGCCTAGCACAGATACGCAGTATTTT

clone_size: NA
v_call: TRBV15
j_call: TRBJ2-3
d_call: NA
cdr3_aa: CATSRDPTDTQYF
cdr3_nt: TGTGCCACCAGCAGAGATCCGACAGATACGCAGTATTTT

clone_size: NA
v_call: TRBV7-9
j_call: TRBJ1-1
d_call: NA
cdr3_aa: CASSSRHGVANTEAFF
cdr3_nt: TGTGCCAGCAGCAGCCGACACGGGGTGGCGAACACTGAAGCTTTCTTT

clone_size: NA
v_call: TRBV7-2
j_call: TRBJ2-1
d_call: NA
cdr3_aa: CASSLVDSPGDEQFF
cdr3_nt: TGTGCCAGCAGCTTAGTCGACTCCCCGGGGGATGAGCAGTTCTTC

clone_size: NA
v_call: TRBV19
j_call: TRBJ1-2
d_call: NA
cdr3_aa: CASRVREQGSNYGYTF
cdr3_nt: TGTGCCAGTAGAGTACGTGAGCAGGGCTCCAACTATGGCTACACCTTC

clone_size: NA
v_call: TRBV20-1
j_call: TRBJ1-1
d_call: NA
cdr3_aa: CSAREWGTEAFF
cdr3_nt: TGCAGTGCTAGAGAATGGGGCACTGAAGCTTTCTTT

clone_size: NA
v_call: TRBV2
j_call: TRBJ1-2
d_call: NA
cdr3_aa: CASSEAPVWGYTF
cdr3_nt: TGTGCCAGCAGTGAAGCCCCGGTGTGGGGCTACACCTTC

clone_size: NA
v_call: TRBV20-1
j_call: TRBJ2-1
d_call: NA
cdr3_aa: CSASKGDGHDEQFF
cdr3_nt: TGCAGTGCTAGCAAAGGTGACGGACACGATGAGCAGTTCTTC

clone_size: NA
v_call: TRBV6-5
j_call: TRBJ1-3
d_call: NA
cdr3_aa: CASSPEAGGENTIYF
cdr3_nt: TGTGCCAGCAGTCCAGAGGCCGGGGGTGAAAACACCATATATTTT

clone_size: NA
v_call: TRBV7-8
j_call: TRBJ1-2
d_call: TRBD1
cdr3_aa: CASSLSRGAAGYTF
cdr3_nt: TGTGCCAGCAGCTTAAGCAGGGGGGCAGCTGGCTACACCTTC

clone_size: once
v_call: TRBV7-8
j_call: TRBJ2-1
d_call: NA
cdr3_aa: CASSRPGRLFYEQFF
cdr3_nt: TGTGCCAGCAGCCGGCCGGGCAGGCTATTCTACGAACAGTTCTTC

clone_size: many
v_call: TRBV5-1
j_call: TRBJ1-1
d_call: NA
cdr3_aa: CASSYRAMNTEAFF
cdr3_nt: TGCGCCAGCAGCTACCGGGCCATGAACACTGAAGCTTTCTTT

clone_size: NA
v_call: TRBV11-2
j_call: TRBJ1-5
d_call: NA
cdr3_aa: CASSLGTVSNQPQHF
cdr3_nt: TGTGCCAGCAGCCTGGGGACGGTGAGCAATCAGCCCCAGCATTTT

clone_size: NA
v_call: TRBV2
j_call: TRBJ2-3
d_call: TRBD2
cdr3_aa: CATATSGRADTQYF
cdr3_nt: TGTGCCACCGCGACTAGCGGGAGGGCAGATACGCAGTATTTT

clone_size: NA
v_call: TRBV20-1
j_call: TRBJ2-7
d_call: NA
cdr3_aa: CSALHGINYEQYF
cdr3_nt: TGCAGTGCTCTCCACGGGATCAACTACGAGCAGTACTTC

clone_size: NA
v_call: TRBV20-1
j_call: TRBJ2-7
d_call: TRBD2
cdr3_aa: CSADVDGAGVEQYF
cdr3_nt: TGCAGCGCCGACGTCGATGGGGCGGGGGTCGAGCAGTACTTC

clone_size: once
v_call: TRBV7-9
j_call: TRBJ1-2
d_call: NA
cdr3_aa: CASSPLWVNYGYTF
cdr3_nt: TGTGCCAGCAGCCCCCTATGGGTTAACTATGGCTACACCTTC

clone_size: NA
v_call: TRBV7-2
j_call: TRBJ2-7
d_call: TRBD1
cdr3_aa: CASSLEETGGYEQYF
cdr3_nt: TGTGCCAGCAGCTTAGAGGAAACAGGGGGCTACGAGCAGTACTTC

clone_size: many
v_call: TRBV6-5
j_call: TRBJ2-7
d_call: NA
cdr3_aa: CASSYGDNYEQYF
cdr3_nt: TGTGCCAGCAGTTACGGGGACAACTACGAGCAGTACTTC

clone_size: NA
v_call: TRBV7-8
j_call: TRBJ2-7
d_call: TRBD1
cdr3_aa: CASSSQQGAGEQYF
cdr3_nt: TGTGCCAGCAGCTCACAACAGGGGGCGGGTGAGCAGTACTTC

clone_size: NA
v_call: TRBV25-1
j_call: TRBJ2-7
d_call: NA
cdr3_aa: CASSIYLCSVAPQGYEQYF
cdr3_nt: NA

clone_size: NA
v_call: TRBV7-6
j_call: TRBJ2-5
d_call: TRBD2
cdr3_aa: CASSLLDLGLAGAETQYF
cdr3_nt: TGTGCCAGCAGCTTATTAGATTTGGGACTAGCGGGAGCAGAGACCCAGTACTTC

clone_size: few
v_call: TRBV25-1
j_call: TRBJ2-1
d_call: TRBD2
cdr3_aa: CASSEPGTSGNYEQFF
cdr3_nt: TGTGCCAGCAGTGAACCCGGGACTAGCGGGAACTATGAGCAGTTCTTC

clone_size: many
v_call: TRBV3-1
j_call: TRBJ2-7
d_call: NA
cdr3_aa: CASSQGLGVHEQYF
cdr3_nt: TGTGCCAGCAGCCAAGGTCTTGGGGTCCACGAGCAGTACTTC

clone_size: NA
v_call: TRBV6-6
j_call: TRBJ2-7
d_call: NA
cdr3_aa: CASRVGSGEQYF
cdr3_nt: TGTGCCAGCAGAGTTGGGTCCGGCGAGCAGTACTTC

clone_size: many
v_call: TRBV10-3
j_call: TRBJ2-2
d_call: NA
cdr3_aa: CAITRINTGELFF
cdr3_nt: TGTGCCATCACCAGGATAAACACCGGGGAGCTGTTTTTT

clone_size: NA
v_call: TRBV7-2
j_call: TRBJ1-2
d_call: NA
cdr3_aa: CASSFPGWGGYTF
cdr3_nt: TGTGCCAGCAGCTTTCCGGGGTGGGGCGGCTACACCTTC

clone_size: NA
v_call: TRBV6-5
j_call: TRBJ2-2
d_call: NA
cdr3_aa: CASSSVDTGELFF
cdr3_nt: TGTGCCAGCAGTTCCGTTGACACCGGGGAGCTGTTTTTT

clone_size: NA
v_call: TRBV29-1
j_call: TRBJ2-1
d_call: NA
cdr3_aa: CSVDRDGVYNEQFF
cdr3_nt: TGCAGCGTTGACAGAGACGGGGTGTACAATGAGCAGTTCTTC

clone_size: NA
v_call: TRBV7-9
j_call: TRBJ2-3
d_call: NA
cdr3_aa: CASSLDWSGDTQYF
cdr3_nt: TGTGCCAGCAGCTTAGATTGGTCGGGAGATACGCAGTATTTT

clone_size: few
v_call: TRBV6-5
j_call: TRBJ1-5
d_call: NA
cdr3_aa: CASSPDSYSNQPQHF
cdr3_nt: TGTGCCAGCAGTCCGGACAGTTATAGCAATCAGCCCCAGCATTTT

clone_size: NA
v_call: TRBV5-1
j_call: TRBJ1-4
d_call: NA
cdr3_aa: CASSPGEANEKLFF
cdr3_nt: TGCGCCAGCAGCCCGGGGGAGGCTAATGAAAAACTGTTTTTT

clone_size: NA
v_call: TRBV20-1
j_call: TRBJ2-1
d_call: TRBD2
cdr3_aa: CSPLWASGPSGNEQFF
cdr3_nt: TGCAGCCCTCTCTGGGCTAGCGGACCGTCTGGGAATGAGCAGTTCTTC

clone_size: NA
v_call: TRBV4-2
j_call: TRBJ2-7
d_call: NA
cdr3_aa: CASSEDRGENEQYF
cdr3_nt: TGTGCCAGCAGCGAGGACAGAGGGGAGAACGAGCAGTACTTC

clone_size: many
v_call: TRBV5-8
j_call: TRBJ2-7
d_call: NA
cdr3_aa: CASSLAISADEQYF
cdr3_nt: TGTGCCAGCAGCTTGGCCATCTCGGCTGACGAGCAGTACTTC

clone_size: once
v_call: TRBV7-2
j_call: TRBJ2-7
d_call: TRBD1
cdr3_aa: CASRTGATYEQYF
cdr3_nt: TGTGCCAGTAGGACAGGGGCAACCTACGAGCAGTACTTC

clone_size: NA
v_call: TRBV2
j_call: TRBJ2-5
d_call: TRBD1
cdr3_aa: CASSQDRGETQYF
cdr3_nt: TGTGCCAGCAGCCAAGACAGGGGAGAGACCCAGTACTTC

clone_size: many
v_call: TRBV15
j_call: TRBJ2-7
d_call: NA
cdr3_aa: CATSGGRDSSYEQYF
cdr3_nt: TGTGCCACCAGCGGGGGGAGGGACAGCTCCTACGAGCAGTACTTC

clone_size: once
v_call: TRBV7-8
j_call: TRBJ2-7
d_call: NA
cdr3_aa: CASSLNAATGHPYEQYF
cdr3_nt: TGTGCCAGCAGCTTAAATGCCGCCACAGGACATCCCTACGAGCAGTACTTC

clone_size: NA
v_call: TRBV11-2
j_call: TRBJ2-3
d_call: NA
cdr3_aa: CASSLAVTSTDTQYF
cdr3_nt: TGTGCCAGCAGCTTAGCTGTTACTAGCACAGATACGCAGTATTTT

clone_size: NA
v_call: TRBV5-1
j_call: TRBJ2-3
d_call: TRBD2
cdr3_aa: CASSVTSGSLTEADTQYF
cdr3_nt: TGTGCCAGCAGCGTGACTAGCGGGAGCCTAACTGAGGCAGATACGCAGTATTTT

clone_size: NA
v_call: TRBV20-1
j_call: TRBJ2-5
d_call: NA
cdr3_aa: CSARRGAEETQYF
cdr3_nt: TGCAGTGCTAGGAGGGGGGCCGAGGAGACCCAGTACTTC

clone_size: NA
v_call: TRBV25-1
j_call: TRBJ2-2
d_call: NA
cdr3_aa: CASGRQGSTGELFF
cdr3_nt: TGTGCCAGCGGTAGGCAGGGGAGCACCGGGGAGCTGTTTTTT

clone_size: once
v_call: TRBV18
j_call: TRBJ2-7
d_call: NA
cdr3_aa: CASSPRGSGYEQYF
cdr3_nt: TGTGCCAGCTCACCTCGCGGGTCGGGGTACGAGCAGTACTTC

clone_size: many
v_call: TRBV4-1
j_call: TRBJ2-7
d_call: NA
cdr3_aa: CASSQDPRLEQYF
cdr3_nt: TGTGCCAGCAGCCAAGATCCCAGACTGGAGCAGTACTTC